This T cell receptor beta chain appears in the sequencing data of a study of identical twins. The CDR3 is 16 residues long. Trimming cost V 2 bases and J 12 bases; bases outside gene matches: 20. Germline CDR1 and CDR2: SGHRS and YFSETQ. After template switching added a universal primer site, the resulting cDNA carried unique molecular identifiers. TCRdb reprocessed the 5' RACE reads via MiXCR and lists one record per CDR3 protein. The data contain hundreds of thousands of distinct CDR3 sequences, roughly 26% of them seen just once; the ten biggest clones take up about 2.7%. This sample was shared with a second study, whose subject was T cells expressing NK-cell markers. According to that study: The study found these clonotypes also leading the CD3+CD56-NKG2C+ fraction in a few donors.

Sequencing was carried out using CD4+ T cells sorted from blood. The V gene is TRBV5-1, the J gene TRBJ2-7; 7 bases are a match to TRBD1. The origin of this receptor is a woman between 18 and 30 years old in good health. The CDR3 here is CASSLDRQGGPVGLYF. As DNA, the CDR3 is TGCGCCAGCAGCTTAGATCGACAGGGTGGACCTGTAGGTTTGTACTTC.